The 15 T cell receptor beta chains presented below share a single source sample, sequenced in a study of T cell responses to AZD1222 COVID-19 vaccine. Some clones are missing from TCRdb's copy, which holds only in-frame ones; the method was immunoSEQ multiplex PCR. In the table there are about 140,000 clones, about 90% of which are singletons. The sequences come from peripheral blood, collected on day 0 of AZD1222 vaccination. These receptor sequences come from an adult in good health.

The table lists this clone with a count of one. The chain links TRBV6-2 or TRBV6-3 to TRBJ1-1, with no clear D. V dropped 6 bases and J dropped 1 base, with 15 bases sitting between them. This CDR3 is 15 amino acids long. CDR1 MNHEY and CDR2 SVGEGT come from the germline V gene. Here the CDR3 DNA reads TGTGCCAGCAGCCCGCGAGGTGGGCGGAACACTGAAGCTTTCTTT. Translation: CASSPRGGRNTEAFF.

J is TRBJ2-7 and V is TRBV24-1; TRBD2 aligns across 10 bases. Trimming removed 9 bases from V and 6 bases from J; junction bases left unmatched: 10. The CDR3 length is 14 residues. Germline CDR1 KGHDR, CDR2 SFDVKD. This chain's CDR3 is CATQASRTSGEQYF. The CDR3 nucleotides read TGTGCCACCCAAGCCTCCCGGACTAGCGGCGAGCAGTACTTC.

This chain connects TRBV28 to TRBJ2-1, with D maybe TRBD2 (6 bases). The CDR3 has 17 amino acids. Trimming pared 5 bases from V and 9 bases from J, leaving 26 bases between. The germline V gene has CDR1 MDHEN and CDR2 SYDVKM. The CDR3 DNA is TGTGCCAGCAGTCCCCTGAGGCTAGCGAGGCCTAGTGGTGAGCAGTTCTTC. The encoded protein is CASSPLRLARPSGEQFF. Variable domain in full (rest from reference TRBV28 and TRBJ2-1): DVKVTQSSRYLVKRTGEKVFLECVQDMDHENMFWYRQDPGLGLRLIYFSYDVKMKEKGDIPEGYSVSREKKERFSLILESASTNQTSMYLCASSPLRLARPSGEQFFGPGTRLTVL.

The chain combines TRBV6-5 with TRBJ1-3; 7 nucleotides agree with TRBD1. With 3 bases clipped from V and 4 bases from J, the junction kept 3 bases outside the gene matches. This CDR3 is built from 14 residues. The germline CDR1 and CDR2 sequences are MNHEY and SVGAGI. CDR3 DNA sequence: TGTGCCAGCAGTTATACAGGGGTCGGAAACACCATATATTTT. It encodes CASSYTGVGNTIYF.

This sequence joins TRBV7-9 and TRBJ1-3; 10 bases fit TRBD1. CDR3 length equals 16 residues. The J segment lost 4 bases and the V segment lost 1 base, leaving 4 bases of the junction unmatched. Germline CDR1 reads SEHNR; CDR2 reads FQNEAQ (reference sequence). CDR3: CASSLVGQGDGNTIYF. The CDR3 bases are TGTGCCAGCAGCTTAGTAGGACAGGGGGACGGAAACACCATATATTTT. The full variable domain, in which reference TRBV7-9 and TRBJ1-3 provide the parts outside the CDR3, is DTGVSQNPRHKITKRGQNVTFRCDPISEHNRLYWYRQTLGQGPEFLTYFQNEAQLEKSRLLSDRFSAERPKGSFSTLEIQRTEQGDSAMYLCASSLVGQGDGNTIYFGEGSWLTVV.

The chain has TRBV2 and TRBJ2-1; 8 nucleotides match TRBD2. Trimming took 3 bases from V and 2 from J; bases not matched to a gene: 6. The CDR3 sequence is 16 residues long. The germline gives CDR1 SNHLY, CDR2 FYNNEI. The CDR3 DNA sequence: TGTGCCAGCAGTGAGTCTAGCGGGTCGACCTACAATGAGCAGTTCTTC. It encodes CASSESSGSTYNEQFF. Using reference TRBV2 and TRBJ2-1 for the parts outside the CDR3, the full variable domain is EPEVTQTPSHQVTQMGQEVILRCVPISNHLYFYWYRQILGQKVEFLVSFYNNEISEKSEIFDDQFSVERPDGSNFTLKIRSTKLEDSAMYFCASSESSGSTYNEQFFGPGTRLTVL.

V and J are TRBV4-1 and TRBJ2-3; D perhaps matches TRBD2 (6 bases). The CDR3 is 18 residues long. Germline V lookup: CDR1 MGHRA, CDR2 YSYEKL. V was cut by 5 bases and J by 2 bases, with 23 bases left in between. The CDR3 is CASSFTPGTLDFTDTQYF. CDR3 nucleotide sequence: TGCGCCAGCAGCTTCACCCCGGGGACTCTAGACTTCACAGATACGCAGTATTTT.

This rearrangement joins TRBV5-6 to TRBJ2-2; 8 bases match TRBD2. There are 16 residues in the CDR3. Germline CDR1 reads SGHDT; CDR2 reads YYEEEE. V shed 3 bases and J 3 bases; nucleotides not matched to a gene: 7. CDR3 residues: CASSSKLAEHTGELFF. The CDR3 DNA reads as TGTGCCAGCAGCTCAAAACTAGCGGAACACACCGGGGAGCTGTTTTTT.

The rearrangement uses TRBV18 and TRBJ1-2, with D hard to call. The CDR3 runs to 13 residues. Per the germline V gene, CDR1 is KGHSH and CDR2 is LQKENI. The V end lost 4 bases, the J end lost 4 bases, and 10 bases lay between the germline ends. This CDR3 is CASSQEKGYGYTF. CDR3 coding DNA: TGTGCCAGCTCACAGGAGAAGGGCTATGGCTACACCTTC.

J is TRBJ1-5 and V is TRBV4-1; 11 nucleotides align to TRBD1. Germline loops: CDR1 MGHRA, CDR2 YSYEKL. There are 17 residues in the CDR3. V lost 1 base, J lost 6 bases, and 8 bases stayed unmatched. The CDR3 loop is CASSQVGRTGGFQPQHF. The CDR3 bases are TGCGCCAGCAGCCAAGTGGGTAGGACAGGGGGCTTTCAGCCCCAGCATTTT.

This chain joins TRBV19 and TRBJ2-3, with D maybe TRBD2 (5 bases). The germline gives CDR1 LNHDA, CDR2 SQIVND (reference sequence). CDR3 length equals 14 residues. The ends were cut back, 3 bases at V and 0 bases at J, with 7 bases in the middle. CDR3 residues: CASSITRSTDTQYF. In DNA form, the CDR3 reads TGTGCCAGTAGTATCACTAGGAGCACAGATACGCAGTATTTT.

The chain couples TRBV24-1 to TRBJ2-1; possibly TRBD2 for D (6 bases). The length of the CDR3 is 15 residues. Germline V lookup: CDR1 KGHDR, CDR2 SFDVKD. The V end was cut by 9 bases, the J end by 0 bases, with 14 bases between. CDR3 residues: CATQGGASSYNEQFF. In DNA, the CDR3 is TGTGCCACCCAGGGCGGGGCGAGCTCCTACAATGAGCAGTTCTTC.

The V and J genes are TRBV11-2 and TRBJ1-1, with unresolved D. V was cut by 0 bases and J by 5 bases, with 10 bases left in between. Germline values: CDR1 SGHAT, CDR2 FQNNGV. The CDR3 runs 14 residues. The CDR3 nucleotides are TGTGCCAGCAGCTTAGATGGAAAGCGAACTGAAGCTTTCTTT. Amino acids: CASSLDGKRTEAFF.

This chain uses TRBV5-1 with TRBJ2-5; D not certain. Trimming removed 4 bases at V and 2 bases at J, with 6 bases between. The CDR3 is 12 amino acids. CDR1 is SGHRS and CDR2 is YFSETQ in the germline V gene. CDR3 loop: CASSGYQETQYF. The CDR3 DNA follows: TGCGCCAGCAGCGGTTATCAAGAGACCCAGTACTTC.

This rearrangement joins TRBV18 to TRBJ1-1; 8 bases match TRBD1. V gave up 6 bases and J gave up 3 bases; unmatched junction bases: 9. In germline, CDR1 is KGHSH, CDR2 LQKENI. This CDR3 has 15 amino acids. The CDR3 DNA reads TGTGCCAGCTCGCCGAGGACAGGGAGGGACACTGAAGCTTTCTTT. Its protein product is CASSPRTGRDTEAFF. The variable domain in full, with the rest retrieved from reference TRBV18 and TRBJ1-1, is NAGVMQNPRHLVRRRGQEARLRCSPMKGHSHVYWYRQLPEEGLKFMVYLQKENIIDESGMPKERFSAEFPKEGPSILRIQQVVRGDSAAYFCASSPRTGRDTEAFFGQGTRLTVV.